The next 23 T cell receptor beta chains were all read from a single sample in a study of cytomegalovirus exposure and HLA in healthy donors. The method was immunoSEQ multiplex PCR; TCRdb's version includes in-frame clones alone and lacks a portion of them. The table lists just over 65,000 clones, 97% of them singletons, with around 1.6% in the top ten. Material for sequencing was PBMCs. The receptors stem from a woman younger than 35 in good health and CMV-seropositive.

The V and J genes are TRBV28 and TRBJ2-7, with 10 bases that match TRBD2. CDR1 and CDR2 (germline): MDHEN, SYDVKM. V was pared by 2 bases and J by 0 bases, with 4 bases of the junction left unmatched. The CDR3 runs to 16 residues. CDR3 sequence reads: CASSLPTSGTSYEQYF. The CDR3 DNA sequence: TGTGCCAGCAGTTTACCTACTAGCGGGACCTCCTACGAGCAGTACTTC.

V is TRBV4-1 and J is TRBJ1-1; D remains unclear. The CDR3 spans 13 residues. V lost 1 base and J lost 3, with 6 bases in between. Per the germline V gene, CDR1 is MGHRA and CDR2 is YSYEKL. CDR3 DNA sequence: TGCGCCAGCAGCCAAGTGGCGGACACTGAAGCTTTCTTT. Its translation is CASSQVADTEAFF.

The genes are TRBV5-1 and TRBJ2-7; D perhaps matches TRBD2 (6 bases). The CDR3 spans 14 residues. V was trimmed by 0 bases and J by 1 base, leaving 8 bases between them. Per germline, CDR1 SGHRS and CDR2 YFSETQ. CDR3 sequence reads: CASSLAGRSYEQYF. Here the CDR3 DNA reads TGCGCCAGCAGCTTGGCGGGGAGGTCCTACGAGCAGTACTTC.

The chain couples TRBV13 to TRBJ2-1; D remains unclear. This CDR3 region has 14 residues. V was pared by 0 bases and J by 7 bases, with 10 bases between. CDR1 is PRHDT, CDR2 FYEKMQ, per germline (reference sequence). CDR3 coding DNA: TGTGCCAGCAGCTTAGGCCTAAGTATGAATGAGCAGTTCTTC. Its protein product is CASSLGLSMNEQFF.

V gene TRBV19 combines with J gene TRBJ2-3, with D maybe TRBD2 (6 bases). The germline V and J ends were trimmed by 6 bases and 2 bases, with 15 bases remaining between them. The CDR3 has 15 amino acids. The germline V gene has CDR1 LNHDA and CDR2 SQIVND (reference sequence). In DNA, the CDR3 is TGTGCCAGTAGGGGCGCGGAGGGTCTCACAGATACGCAGTATTTT. Its protein product is CASRGAEGLTDTQYF.

The chain combines TRBV13 with TRBJ2-7; 10 nucleotides align to TRBD2. V lost 3 bases, J lost 7 bases, and 12 bases stayed unmatched. From germline, CDR1 is PRHDT and CDR2 FYEKMQ (reference sequence). This CDR3 has 16 amino acids. CDR3 coding DNA: TGTGCCAGCAGCTTCTTAGGGGCTAGCGGGAGATCTGAGCAGTACTTC. This encodes CASSFLGASGRSEQYF. Complete variable domain (other parts from reference TRBV13 and TRBJ2-7): AAGVIQSPRHLIKEKRETATLKCYPIPRHDTVYWYQQGPGQDPQFLISFYEKMQSDKGSIPDRFSAQQFSDYHSELNMSSLELGDSALYFCASSFLGASGRSEQYFGPGTRLTVT.

The genes are TRBV11-2 and TRBJ2-1, with TRBD1 identical over 9 bases. CDR3 length: 16 residues. Unmatched junction bases numbered 7, after V lost 5 bases and J lost 2 bases. Germline V gene lookup returns CDR1 SGHAT and CDR2 FQNNGV. CDR3 residues: CASSRLDRGTYNEQFF. CDR3 nucleotide sequence: TGTGCCAGCAGCCGCTTAGACAGGGGGACCTACAATGAGCAGTTCTTC.

The rearrangement uses TRBV5-4 and TRBJ1-4; 10 bases agree with TRBD1. The J segment lost 7 bases and the V segment lost 0 bases, leaving 3 bases of the junction unmatched. The CDR3 covers 15 residues. The germline V gene encodes CDR1 SGHNT and CDR2 YYREEE (reference sequence). Here the CDR3 DNA reads TGTGCCAGCAGCTTGGGACAGGGGGCAAGTGAAAAACTGTTTTTT. It yields the protein CASSLGQGASEKLFF.

The V call is TRBV6-6, the J call TRBJ2-2; a weak D match, TRBD1 (6 bases). V was pared by 4 bases and J by 7 bases, with 13 bases between. CDR1 is MNHNY, CDR2 SVGAGI, per germline (reference sequence). This CDR3 has 14 residues. CDR3 residues: CASSFRGRSGELFF. The CDR3 DNA reads TGTGCCAGCAGTTTCAGGGGCAGGAGCGGGGAGCTGTTTTTT.

The chain is built from TRBV6-5 and TRBJ1-1, with TRBD1 as a possible D gene (5 bases). Germline-derived CDR1 and CDR2 are MNHEY and SVGAGI. The CDR3 sequence is 13 residues long. V dropped 6 bases and J dropped 3 bases, with 11 bases sitting between them. The CDR3 is CASRNTGYTEAFF. Here the CDR3 DNA reads TGTGCCAGCAGAAACACAGGTTACACTGAAGCTTTCTTT.

The chain recombines TRBV5-6 with TRBJ1-2, with 7 positions matching TRBD1. V dropped 5 bases and J dropped 14; count of bases not matched to a gene: 12. Looked up from germline, CDR1 is SGHDT and CDR2 is YYEEEE. The CDR3 loop spans 12 amino acids. This CDR3 is CASSSRPGQTTF. The CDR3 DNA reads TGTGCCAGCAGTTCGAGACCGGGACAGACAACCTTC.

V and J are TRBV5-6 and TRBJ2-3, with 7 bases fitting TRBD2. J lost 5 bases, V lost 7 bases, and 10 bases had no gene match. The CDR3 is made up of 14 amino acids. Germline lookup yields CDR1 SGHDT and CDR2 YYEEEE. CDR3 loop: CASQIGGGRDTQYF. CDR3 nucleotide sequence: TGTGCCAGCCAAATCGGGGGAGGGAGAGATACGCAGTATTTT.

The genes are TRBV4-2 and TRBJ2-7; 9 bases map to TRBD2. The CDR3 sequence is 20 residues long. CDR1 and CDR2 from the germline V gene are LGHNA and YNFKEQ. V shed 0 bases and J 2 bases; nucleotides not matched to a gene: 17. The CDR3 reads CASSQEKVGREGQETYEQYF. CDR3 bases: TGTGCCAGCAGCCAAGAAAAAGTAGGGCGGGAGGGCCAGGAAACCTACGAGCAGTACTTC.

The CDR3 spells CASSPTSGRPTYEQYF. CDR3 DNA: TGTGCCAGCAGCCCGACTAGCGGGAGGCCCACCTACGAGCAGTACTTC. This chain links TRBV7-2 with TRBJ2-5; 13 nucleotides line up with TRBD2. The assigned J gene may be wrong: the sequence end matches TRBJ2-7 better. CDR1 is SGHTA, CDR2 FQGNSA, per germline. This CDR3 has 16 amino acids.

The V and J genes are TRBV25-1 and TRBJ1-1, with 8 bases matching TRBD1. The germline V gene encodes CDR1 MGHDK and CDR2 SYGVNS. The CDR3 contains 16 residues. V lost 7 bases to trimming and J lost 1 base; unmatched junction nucleotides: 11. The CDR3, as DNA: TGTGCCAGCACAACCAGGACAGGGAATCGGAACACTGAAGCTTTCTTT. Amino acid sequence: CASTTRTGNRNTEAFF.

V and J are TRBV16 and TRBJ2-7, with 7 bases that match TRBD1. J lost 6 bases, V lost 3 bases, and 11 bases had no gene match. This CDR3 is built from 15 residues. From germline, CDR1 is KGHSY and CDR2 FQNENV. CDR3 protein: CASSHAGTVPIEQYF. CDR3 DNA: TGTGCCAGCAGCCACGCCGGGACAGTACCTATCGAGCAGTACTTC. Full variable domain (rest looked up from reference TRBV16 and TRBJ2-7): GEEVAQTPKHLVRGEGQKAKLYCAPIKGHSYVFWYQQVLKNEFKFLISFQNENVFDETGMPKERFSAKCLPNSPCSLEIQATKLEDSAVYFCASSHAGTVPIEQYFGPGTRLTVT.

The V call is TRBV7-2, the J call TRBJ2-1; D might be TRBD1 (6 bases). The V and J ends lost 0 bases and 4 bases respectively, with 16 bases between them. Germline V lookup: CDR1 SGHTA, CDR2 FQGNSA. The CDR3 is 17 amino acids. As DNA, the CDR3 is TGTGCCAGCAGCTTAGCAGGCAGGGGCCGCGTTTACAATGAGCAGTTCTTC. This codes for CASSLAGRGRVYNEQFF.

This clone was seen only once. V is TRBV27 and J is TRBJ2-4, with 8 bases fitting TRBD1. The CDR3 is 15 residues long. Germline CDR1 reads MNHEY; CDR2 reads SMNVEV (reference sequence). V shed 4 bases and J 1 base; nucleotides not matched to a gene: 3. The CDR3 bases are TGTGCCAGCAGTTCCCGACAGGGGGCCAAAAACATTCAGTACTTC. Its translation is CASSSRQGAKNIQYF.

The chain couples TRBV20-1 to TRBJ2-7; D gene unclear. Between the trimmed V and J ends, which lost 3 bases and 5 bases, there was a span of 5 bases. The CDR3 sequence is 10 residues long. The germline gives CDR1 DFQATT, CDR2 SNEGSKA (reference sequence). The CDR3 nucleotides read TGCAGTGCTAGTACAGACGAGCAGTACTTC. Translated: CSASTDEQYF.

The chain carries TRBV6-1 and TRBJ1-1; weak D call: TRBD1 (6 bases). The CDR3 length is 14 residues. The germline CDR1 and CDR2 sequences are MNHNS and SASEGT. V lost 6 bases to trimming and J lost 0 bases, with 11 bases between them. The CDR3 reads CASSWDNMNTEAFF. The CDR3 coding sequence is TGTGCCAGCAGCTGGGACAACATGAACACTGAAGCTTTCTTT.

The genes are TRBV18 and TRBJ2-1; TRBD2 aligns across 13 bases. The V segment lost 3 bases and the J segment 9 bases; nucleotides outside the gene matches: 8. CDR3 length: 16 amino acids. From germline, CDR1 is KGHSH and CDR2 LQKENI. The CDR3 region is CASSPRGLAGEVEQFF. The CDR3 nucleotides read TGTGCCAGCTCACCCCGTGGACTAGCGGGAGAGGTTGAGCAGTTCTTC.

The chain has TRBV15 and TRBJ1-1, with a possible D match to TRBD1 (5 bases). V was pared by 9 bases and J by 1 base, with 12 bases between. Per the germline V gene, CDR1 is LNHNV and CDR2 is YYDKDF (reference sequence). The CDR3 totals 13 residues. CDR3 in DNA: TGTGCCACTTCCAGGGCCTCGAACACTGAAGCTTTCTTT. Protein: CATSRASNTEAFF.

The chain links TRBV5-6 to TRBJ2-5; 10 nucleotides agree with TRBD2. Losses at the gene ends were 4 bases for V and 4 bases for J; bases not matched to a gene: 7. The germline CDR1 and CDR2 sequences are SGHDT and YYEEEE. There are 15 residues in the CDR3. DNA of the CDR3: TGTGCCAGCAGCCCCCGGGTAGCGGGAGGAGAGACCCAGTACTTC. It translates to CASSPRVAGGETQYF.